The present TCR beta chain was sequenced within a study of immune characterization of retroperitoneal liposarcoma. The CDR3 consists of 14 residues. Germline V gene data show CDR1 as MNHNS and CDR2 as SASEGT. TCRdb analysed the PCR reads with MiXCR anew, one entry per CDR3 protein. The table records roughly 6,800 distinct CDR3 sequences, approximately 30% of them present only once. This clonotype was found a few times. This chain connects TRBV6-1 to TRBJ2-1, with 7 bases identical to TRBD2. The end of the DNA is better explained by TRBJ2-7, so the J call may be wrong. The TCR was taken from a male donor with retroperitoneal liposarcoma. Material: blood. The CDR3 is CASKRGGGVYEQYF. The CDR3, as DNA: TGTGCCAGCAAACGTGGGGGAGGGGTCTACGAGCAGTACTTC.